A selection of T cell receptor beta chains follows, all from one sample in a study of blood T cell repertoires in COVID-19. The assay was immunoSEQ multiplex PCR, and TCRdb's table has in-frame clones only and misses some. The sample yields 200,000 to 300,000 clones, under 90% seen once. Sequenced: PBMCs or T cells enriched from blood (not recorded which). These TCRs come from a woman in her 30s with acute COVID-19. The CDR3 runs from the conserved cysteine through the conserved F or W. The D gene is left open where the match is weak.

TRBJ2-5 | TRBV18 | TRBD2 | TGTGCCAGCTCACCTTCAGCGGGGGCGGGACTCACGACCCAGTACTTC | CASSPSAGAGLTTQYF
TRBJ1-1 | TRBV19 | TRBD1 | TGTGCCAGTATGCAAAGACAGGGTGGATCTGAAGCTTTCTTT | CASMQRQGGSEAFF
TRBJ2-1 | TRBV19 | TRBD1 | TGTGCCGGGAATATTGTGGCTGAACAGGGGTTGGGCAATGAGCAGTTCTTC | CAGNIVAEQGLGNEQFF
TRBJ1-2 | TRBV5-1 | - | TGCGCCAGCAGCTTGGTCGGGGAAAACTATGGCTACACCTTC | CASSLVGENYGYTF
TRBJ2-7 | TRBV16 | TRBD1 | TGTGCCAGCAGCCAATCGGGGACAGGGGTCTACGAGCAGTACTTC | CASSQSGTGVYEQYF
TRBJ2-1 | TRBV19 | - | TGTGCCAGTAGTATCTTGGCCAGCAATGAGCAGTTCTTC | CASSILASNEQFF
TRBJ1-1 | TRBV19 | - | TGTGCCAGTAAGAGCCAGGGGAACACTGAAGCTTTCTTT | CASKSQGNTEAFF
TRBJ2-5 | TRBV11-2 | - | TGTGCCAGCAGCTTAGACGGAGAGACCCAGTACTTC | CASSLDGETQYF
TRBJ1-6 | TRBV7-9 | - | TGTGCCAGCAGCTTACTTGGCAGGGCGTCACCCCTCCACTTT | CASSLLGRASPLHF
TRBJ1-2 | TRBV3-1/TRBV3-2 | - | TGTGCCAGCAGCCCCAGGGTCGGTGTTGGCTACACCTTC | CASSPRVGVGYTF
TRBJ2-7 | TRBV7-9 | TRBD2 | TGTGCCAGCAGCTTAGGCCGGCCGGGACTAAACTACGAGCAGTACTTC | CASSLGRPGLNYEQYF